Below, 14 T cell receptor beta chains from the same sample are listed, as sequenced in a study of patients and donors after allogeneic stem cell transplantation. TCRdb fed the RT-PCR reads into MiXCR, producing one record per CDR3 protein. The sample contains roughly 190,000 distinct CDR3 sequences, 41% of which appear only once. What was sequenced was blood, either unsorted or a sorted T cell fraction (not recorded which). These receptors were taken from a human donor who was either an allogeneic HSCT recipient or a stem cell or donor lymphocyte infusion donor (not recorded which). It is not recorded whose cells these are; they may come from a transplant donor.

The rearrangement joins TRBV7-2 to TRBJ1-1, with D unclear. Germline CDR1 and CDR2: SGHTA and FQGNSA. The ends were cut back, 4 bases at V and 4 bases at J, with 16 bases in the middle. The CDR3 runs 15 residues. The CDR3, as DNA: TGTGCCAGCAGCTCCCTACCGACCGAGGTCACTGAAGCTTTCTTT. Amino acid sequence: CASSSLPTEVTEAFF.

This chain joins TRBV7-2 and TRBJ1-2; TRBD1 is a possible D gene (5 bases). Germline V gene data show CDR1 as SGHTA and CDR2 as FQGNSA. CDR3 length: 14 amino acids. V lost 3 bases, J lost 4 bases, and 12 bases lay in between. The CDR3 reads CASSLGFGAYGYTF. The CDR3 nucleotides are TGTGCCAGCAGCTTGGGGTTTGGGGCCTATGGCTACACCTTC.

This clonotype has more than one count but fewer than ten. The chain is built from TRBV6-5 and TRBJ1-4; a weak D match, TRBD1 (6 bases). Looked up from germline, CDR1 is MNHEY and CDR2 is SVGAGI. Trimming removed 0 bases from V and 0 bases from J, with 17 bases in between. The CDR3 sequence is 19 residues long. CDR3 residues: CASSYSVRGRAPTNEKLFF. The CDR3 DNA sequence: TGTGCCAGCAGTTACTCAGTCCGGGGGCGCGCCCCAACTAATGAAAAACTGTTTTTT.

CDR3 bases: TGCGCCAGCAGCCAAGATGTGGGACTAGCGGGAGTAGTGGGCACAGATACGCAGTATTTT. The encoded protein is CASSQDVGLAGVVGTDTQYF. J is TRBJ2-3 and V is TRBV4-1; 14 bases are shared with TRBD2. In germline, CDR1 is MGHRA, CDR2 YSYEKL. Trimming removed 0 bases from V and 1 base from J; junction bases left unmatched: 9. The CDR3 spans 20 residues.

There are a few counts of this clonotype. J is TRBJ1-2 and V is TRBV11-2; the D is unclear. Germline V CDR1 and CDR2: SGHAT, FQNNGV. This CDR3 contains 13 residues. Trimming stripped 1 base from V and 8 bases from J, with 11 bases between. The CDR3 protein is CASSLGVTGGYTF. For the CDR3, the DNA is TGTGCCAGCAGCTTAGGCGTCACCGGGGGCTACACCTTC. Drawing the rest from reference TRBV11-2 and TRBJ1-2, the complete variable domain is EAGVAQSPRYKIIEKRQSVAFWCNPISGHATLYWYQQILGQGPKLLIQFQNNGVVDDSQLPKDRFSAERLKGVDSTLKIQPAKLEDSAVYLCASSLGVTGGYTFGSGTRLTVV.

The V call is TRBV28, the J call TRBJ1-6; D unclear. CDR1 MDHEN and CDR2 SYDVKM come from the germline V gene. The CDR3 contains 16 residues. V lost 5 bases and J lost 6, with 17 bases in between. The CDR3 sequence is CASSKYDAGPNSPLHF. The CDR3, as DNA: TGTGCCAGCAGTAAATACGACGCGGGTCCTAATTCACCCCTCCACTTT.

The chain is built from TRBV6-2 or TRBV6-3 and TRBJ1-2; D gene ambiguous. V was shortened by 0 bases and J by 4 bases, with 9 bases between the two germline ends. CDR3 length: 14 amino acids. Germline CDR1 MNHEY, CDR2 SVGEGT. This CDR3 reads CASSYSGLPYGYTF. In DNA, the CDR3 is TGTGCCAGCAGTTACTCGGGCTTACCCTATGGCTACACCTTC.

The chain links TRBV4-3 to TRBJ2-3; a possible D gene is TRBD1 (7 bases). Germline CDR1 is LGHNA and CDR2 is YSLEER. The length of the CDR3 is 13 residues. Trimming removed 5 bases at V and 7 bases at J, with 13 bases between. Written as DNA, the CDR3 is TGCGCCAGCAGCGACCAGGGGGGCAATACGCAGTATTTT. Its protein product is CASSDQGGNTQYF.

This sequence joins TRBV2 and TRBJ1-1; D remains ambiguous. Between the trimmed V and J ends, which lost 0 bases and 3 bases, there was a span of 14 bases. This CDR3 comprises 16 residues. CDR1 and CDR2 from the germline V gene are SNHLY and FYNNEI. The CDR3 spells CASSEALRGFDTEAFF. The CDR3 region has the DNA TGTGCCAGCAGTGAAGCGCTTCGGGGTTTTGACACTGAAGCTTTCTTT.

The rearrangement uses TRBV19 and TRBJ2-1; 7 bases match TRBD1. The CDR3 length is 14 residues. The junction had 10 bases not matched to a gene; V was cut back by 2 bases and J by 12 bases. In germline, CDR1 is LNHDA, CDR2 SQIVND (reference sequence). DNA for the CDR3: TGTGCCAGTAGTATACCAGGCAGGGGGTATATGCAGTTCTTC. Protein: CASSIPGRGYMQFF. The complete variable domain, with remaining parts taken from reference TRBV19 and TRBJ2-1, reads DGGITQSPKYLFRKEGQNVTLSCEQNLNHDAMYWYRQDPGQGLRLIYYSQIVNDFQKGDIAEGYSVSREKKESFPLTVTSAQKNPTAFYLCASSIPGRGYMQFFGPGTRLTVL.

This rearrangement joins TRBV7-9 to TRBJ2-1, with D unresolved. V was pared by 5 bases and J by 7 bases, with 9 bases between. CDR1 is SEHNR and CDR2 is FQNEAQ in the germline V gene (reference sequence). This CDR3 region has 12 residues. CDR3 nucleotides: TGTGCCAGCAGCACCGCCTCGAATGAGCAGTTCTTC. Amino acids: CASSTASNEQFF. The complete variable domain, with remaining parts taken from reference TRBV7-9 and TRBJ2-1, reads DTGVSQNPRHKITKRGQNVTFRCDPISEHNRLYWYRQTLGQGPEFLTYFQNEAQLEKSRLLSDRFSAERPKGSFSTLEIQRTEQGDSAMYLCASSTASNEQFFGPGTRLTVL.

The chain employs TRBV7-2 and TRBJ1-2, with no clear D. Germline CDR1 and CDR2: SGHTA and FQGNSA. V was shortened by 5 bases and J by 4 bases, with 8 bases between the two germline ends. The CDR3 contains 12 residues. CDR3 sequence reads: CASSLEPYGYTF. The CDR3 coding sequence is TGTGCCAGCAGCCTCGAGCCCTATGGCTACACCTTC.

This rearrangement joins TRBV18 to TRBJ2-5, with 9 bases that match TRBD2. CDR3 length equals 17 residues. V was pared by 3 bases and J by 2 bases, with 10 bases of the junction left unmatched. The germline V gene has CDR1 KGHSH and CDR2 LQKENI. The CDR3 bases are TGTGCCAGCTCACCTTTGGGTACCCTAGCGGGACAAGAGACCCAGTACTTC. This translates into CASSPLGTLAGQETQYF.

V is TRBV28 and J is TRBJ1-1, with D unclear. The V end was cut by 5 bases, the J end by 8 bases, with 18 bases between. Germline values: CDR1 MDHEN, CDR2 SYDVKM. This CDR3 contains 14 residues. In DNA form, the CDR3 reads TGTGCCAGCAGTCCCAGGTGGAGCAGGCACGAAGCTTTCTTT. It encodes CASSPRWSRHEAFF.